This T cell receptor beta chain was obtained from a study of blood T cell repertoires in COVID-19. Membership in each cohort depended on participant-reported clinical history. The CDR3 is made up of 14 amino acids. After removal of 3 bases from V and 9 bases from J, the junction contained 10 bases not matched to a gene. In germline, CDR1 is SGHRS, CDR2 YFSETQ. Per the study methods: Reference gene primers were amplified, and this amplification served to estimate nucleated cell counts. Here immunoSEQ multiplex PCR was the method, and the copy in TCRdb shows in-frame clones only, minus some. V and J calls and clone size are as listed in that table; D and trimming were resolved from the DNA. The sample has 390,000 or so clones, roughly 89% seen once.

The rearrangement uses TRBV5-1 and TRBJ1-1; 8 bases map to TRBD1. The source is a woman aged 50 to 65 who had recovered from COVID-19. The specimen was PBMCs or T cells enriched from blood (not recorded which). CDR3 protein: CASSSEPDRVKAFF. CDR3 sequence (DNA): TGCGCCAGCAGCTCGGAACCGGACAGGGTGAAAGCTTTCTTT.